This TCR beta chain was captured by sequencing in a study of CD8 T cells in ankylosing spondylitis. Findings of the study overall: Fewer than ten highly homologous variants made up a TCR beta motif, and this motif appeared characteristic of ankylosing spondylitis blood. Relatively rare in peripheral blood, disease-linked clones were also CD8+. There were earlier reports of some motif variants in reactive arthritis synovial fluid and blood.

Quantitative barcoded 5'-RACE was used to prepare TCR beta libraries. MiXCR, applied by TCRdb to the 5' RACE reads, yields one record per CDR3 protein. The sample shows about 340,000 distinct CDR3 sequences, around 15% of them seen only once. V shed 1 base and J shed 7 bases, with 11 bases lying between them. Germline CDR1 reads MNHEY; CDR2 reads SMNVEV (reference sequence). This CDR3 has 13 amino acids. To note about this clonotype: Its target is not known.

V is TRBV27 and J is TRBJ2-7, with D maybe TRBD1 (7 bases). The sample taken for sequencing was blood, either unsorted or a sorted T cell fraction (not recorded which). This receptor was identified in a male donor with ankylosing spondylitis or in good health (not recorded which). The CDR3 coding sequence is TGTGCCAGCAGTTTATTGGAGGGGGCAGAGCAGTACTTC. It yields the protein CASSLLEGAEQYF.